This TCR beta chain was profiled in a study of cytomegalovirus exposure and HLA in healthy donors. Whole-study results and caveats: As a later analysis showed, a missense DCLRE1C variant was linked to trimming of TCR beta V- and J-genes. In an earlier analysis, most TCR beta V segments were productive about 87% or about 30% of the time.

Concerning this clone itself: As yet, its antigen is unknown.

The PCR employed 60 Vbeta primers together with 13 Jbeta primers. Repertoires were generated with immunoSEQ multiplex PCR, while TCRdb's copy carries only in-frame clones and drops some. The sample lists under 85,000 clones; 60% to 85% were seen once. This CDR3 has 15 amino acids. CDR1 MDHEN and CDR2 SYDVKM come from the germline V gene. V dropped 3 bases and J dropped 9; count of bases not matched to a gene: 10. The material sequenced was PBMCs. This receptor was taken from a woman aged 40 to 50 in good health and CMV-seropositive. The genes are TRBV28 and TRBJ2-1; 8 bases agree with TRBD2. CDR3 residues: CASSFPRTSRGEQFF. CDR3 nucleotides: TGTGCCAGCAGTTTCCCCCGGACTAGCCGGGGTGAGCAGTTCTTC. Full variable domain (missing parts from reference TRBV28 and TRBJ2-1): DVKVTQSSRYLVKRTGEKVFLECVQDMDHENMFWYRQDPGLGLRLIYFSYDVKMKEKGDIPEGYSVSREKKERFSLILESASTNQTSMYLCASSFPRTSRGEQFFGPGTRLTVL.